This entry lists 3 T cell receptor beta chains sequenced from one sample in a study of T cells in Graves' hyperthyroidism and ophthalmopathy. TCR beta CDR3 regions were amplified from RNA transcripts. In the first-round RT-PCR of the TCR CDR3, the HTBI primer set was used. TCRdb used MiXCR to reprocess the multiplex PCR reads, holding one entry per CDR3 protein. The profile shows 410,000 or so distinct CDR3 sequences, about 15% of them singletons. Sequenced: blood. All receptors come from a man aged 18 to 29 with Graves' ophthalmopathy.

The V and J genes are TRBV9 and TRBJ2-3; 14 bases are a match to TRBD2. This CDR3 is built from 17 residues. Losses at the gene ends were 4 bases for V and 4 bases for J; bases not matched to a gene: 8. Looked up from germline, CDR1 is SGDLS and CDR2 is YYNGEE. CDR3: CASSSGLAGGAADTQYF. The CDR3 nucleotides read TGTGCCAGCAGCTCAGGACTAGCGGGAGGCGCCGCAGATACGCAGTATTTT.

Many counts were recorded for this clonotype. This chain connects TRBV20-1 to TRBJ2-1; TRBD2 aligns across 12 bases. The CDR3 is made up of 15 amino acids. The trim removed 6 bases at V and 5 bases at J, leaving 8 bases unmatched. Looked up from germline, CDR1 is DFQATT and CDR2 is SNEGSKA (reference sequence). The CDR3 here is CSALAGGDIDNEQFF. The CDR3 DNA follows: TGCAGTGCCCTAGCGGGGGGGGATATCGACAATGAGCAGTTCTTC.

This clonotype occurred many times. The rearrangement links TRBV3-1 to TRBJ2-1, with D tentatively TRBD1 or TRBD2 (6 bases each). This CDR3 spans 14 amino acids. CDR1 LGHDT and CDR2 YNNKEL come from the germline V gene (reference sequence). Deletions cut 4 bases from V and 7 bases from J, with 14 bases between. Here the CDR3 reads CASSPTGGVNEQFF. CDR3 in DNA: TGTGCCAGCAGCCCGACCGGGGGCGTGAATGAGCAGTTCTTC.